This TCR beta chain is drawn from a study of CD8 T cells in Susac syndrome. Reverse transcription of roughly 0.5 to 1 ug RNA was carried out with random hexamers. TCR beta CDR3 was amplified by immunoSEQ multiplex PCR. This amplification extended across 54 Vbeta and 13 Jbeta segments. TCRdb re-analysed the immunoSEQ multiplex PCR reads in MiXCR, keeping a single row per CDR3 protein. Among approximately 110,000 distinct CDR3 sequences listed, about 95% were seen once. The authors carried out high-throughput sequencing of TCR beta. They applied it to CD8+ and CD4+ T cells obtained from blood. TEMRA cells were enriched by FACS, while CD8+ and CD4+ T cells were obtained through a negative isolation that was performed magnetically. From germline, CDR1 is MNHEY and CDR2 SMNVEV (reference sequence). The CDR3 totals 13 residues. Trimming shortened V by 9 bases and J by 1 base, and 12 bases separated the two germline ends.

The chain recombines TRBV27 with TRBJ1-1; D unclear. What was sequenced was CD4+ T cells from PBMCs. The TCR originated in a human donor in good health. CDR3 region: CASSTPPNTEAFF. DNA for the CDR3: TGTGCCAGTAGTACGCCCCCGAACACTGAAGCTTTCTTT.